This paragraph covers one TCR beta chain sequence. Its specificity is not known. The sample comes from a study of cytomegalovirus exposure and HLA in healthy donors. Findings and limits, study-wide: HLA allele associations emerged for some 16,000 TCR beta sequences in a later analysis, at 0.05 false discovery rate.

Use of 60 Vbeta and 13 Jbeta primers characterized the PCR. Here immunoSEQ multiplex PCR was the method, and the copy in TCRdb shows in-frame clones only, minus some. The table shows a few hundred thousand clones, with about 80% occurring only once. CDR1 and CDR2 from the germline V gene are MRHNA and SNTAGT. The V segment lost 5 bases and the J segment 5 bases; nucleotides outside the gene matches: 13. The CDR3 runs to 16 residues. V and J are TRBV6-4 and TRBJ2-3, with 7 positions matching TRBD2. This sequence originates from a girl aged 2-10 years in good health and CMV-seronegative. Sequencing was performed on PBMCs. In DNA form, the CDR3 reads TGTGCCAGCAGTCCGACTAGCACCGGCGGTATAGATACGCAGTATTTT. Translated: CASSPTSTGGIDTQYF.